Here is one T cell receptor beta chain with its context. Antigen specificity is unknown. Profiled with immunoSEQ multiplex PCR; TCRdb holds only in-frame clones, not every one. The sample carries over 850,000 clones, 70% to 80% recorded once. This CDR3 is 16 amino acids long. Trimming pared 5 bases from V and 4 bases from J, leaving 17 bases between. Germline lookup yields CDR1 SGHVS and CDR2 FQNEAQ. This sample was taken from a study of shared clonotypes between healthy human individuals. Study results and caveats: Investigators collected only blood, and repertoires in tissues likely differ. Among a handful of donors, approximately 4.6% of naive CD4 clonotypes were found in common.

CD4+ cell separation produced CD45RA+ naive and CD45RA-negative memory subsets. Sequences were obtained from memory CD4+ T cells from PBMCs. As to subset: CD45RA-negative fraction. The J gene is TRBJ1-4, the V gene TRBV7-8; perhaps TRBD1 as D (5 bases). This clonotype was obtained from a man aged 18 to 29 in good health. Some clones in this sample may be carry-over from other donors' samples. The CDR3 sequence: CASSTPPGRNNEKLFF. The CDR3 nucleotides read TGTGCCAGCAGCACCCCACCGGGACGGAATAATGAAAAACTGTTTTTT.